This T cell receptor beta chain was recorded in a study of cytomegalovirus exposure and HLA in healthy donors (dated by TCRdb to between 2016 and 2019). Notes on the research overall: An earlier analysis of some 620 of the donors reported approximately 280 Gb of sequence data and 117 million unique TCR beta sequences obtained from some 200 million T cells. Typing coverage differed by locus: A, B, C, DRB1 and DQB1 were typed in roughly 620-630 donors, DQA1 in about 500, DPA1 in nearly 610, and DPB1 in approximately 450. Roughly 300 gigabases of sequencing data and roughly 90 million unique TCR sequences were included in an early release covering around 600 HLA-typed donors. Using immunosequencing, the study profiled T cell repertoires from fewer than 700 subjects and related those repertoires to cytomegalovirus serostatus. The study was designed to test whether signatures of past pathogen exposure could be identified by cataloging public T cell receptors. In an earlier analysis of 587 of the donors, high-throughput TCR beta sequencing was used to judge whether each TCR beta V gene segment behaved as functional or pseudogenic. Rather than drawing on any new phenotypic data, the later analysis identified candidate immune exposures from TCR beta sequences and the way those sequences occurred across donors. Of the approximately 400 genotyped donors, around 81% fell in the genetic ancestry cluster associated with self-reported Caucasian donors. In addition to the first cohort of about 650 subjects, a separate validation cohort of 130 or so different subjects was used. Donor age, sex, ethnicity and CMV serostatus were compiled alongside the repertoire data. On average, roughly 240,000 unique TCR beta nucleotide sequences were sequenced per donor among fewer than 500 genotyped donors of the cohort, with 15% to 20% of those sequences being non-productive. All discovery cohort repertoires had been generated using a single sequencing platform. Because of strong linkage in the cohort, roughly 5 DR-DQ haplotypes were treated as single units for association and clustering. Both class I and class II loci were covered by HLA typing, at four-digit resolution. A later genetic analysis took genome-wide SNP genotypes for about 65% of the roughly 670 donors and used that subset as a discovery cohort. High-throughput TCR immunosequencing, statistical association of individual TCRs with disease status, and machine learning were combined to predict cytomegalovirus infection status. A later analysis re-analyzed previously published TCR beta repertoires from roughly 690 donors and added high-resolution HLA genotyping to study TCR occurrence patterns. The investigation overall reported the following: An earlier analysis of 450 to 750 of the donors showed that most TCR beta V segments appeared in productive rearrangements either about 90% or about 30% of the time, which broadly matched IMGT annotations. Immune exposure information for the cohort was limited to CMV serostatus. The sequencing pipeline was judged likely to have produced a cluster of highly shared sequence variants as a technical artifact. Presence/absence analyses assumed roughly uniform sequencing depth across donors, an assumption that may not hold. A further reported finding was that TCR beta sequences accurately predicted the HLA-A and HLA-B alleles for most subjects in the first cohort. In vitro tests confirmed that a few of the cytomegalovirus-associated TCR beta chains recognize cytomegalovirus antigens. When HLA alleles, especially DR and DQ, strongly co-occurred, TCR associations were difficult to assign to individual alleles. Compared with equally common non-associated chains, HLA-associated TCR beta chains in a later analysis were more clonally expanded and had lower generation probabilities. Most TCR sequences were observed very rarely across donors, whereas some public TCRs were present in many individuals. The classifier was reported to diagnose cytomegalovirus status with high specificity and sensitivity in both the original and validation cohorts. According to a later analysis, most CMV-associated TCR beta chains appeared to be HLA-restricted, and the HLA associations seemed to be driven largely by CMV exposure. A total of fewer than 200 TCR beta chains were listed by the study as associated with cytomegalovirus. According to a later analysis, TCR association rates differed among HLA loci, with DRB1 alleles showing the most associated TCRs and HLA-C alleles showing the fewest. It was suggested by the authors that the approach could potentially be generalized to other disease states and immunological phenotypes. Because some donors lacked HLA typing at each locus, the association tests relied only on the typed subset. Specific HLA alleles were associated with 15,000 to 20,000 TCR beta sequences at a false discovery rate of 0.05 in a later analysis. Because the 87-base-pair reads could not distinguish some IMGT-functional V segments, including TRBV6-2 and TRBV6-3, those segments were excluded. Some 15 rarely observed V segments, including chromosome 9 orphons, were excluded from the earlier analysis of approximately 600 of the donors because counts were too low. Compared with the approximately 710-donor mean, donors in an Asian-associated ancestry cluster had fewer N-insertions in productive TCRs, according to a later genetic analysis. In this cohort, only TCR beta chains were sequenced, and detectable features were limited by the absence of alpha or paired-chain data. Linkage disequilibrium might explain the correlated functional status among segregating V segments, but an unknown experimental factor could not be ruled out. V-gene and J-gene trimming of TCR beta chains was associated with a missense DCLRE1C variant in a later genetic analysis, and the association was replicated in an independent cohort. Several of the top co-occurrence clusters appeared to be linked to parvovirus B19, influenza, CMV and Epstein-Barr virus, according to a later analysis.

Points on this clone: Its binding antigen is unknown. It has no much larger one-base neighbor in the sample; base qualities were not kept.

Library creation used the immunoSEQ multiplex PCR assay. The multiplex PCR relied on a mix of 60 forward primers for TCR Vbeta segments and 13 reverse primers for TCR Jbeta segments. The CDR3 region of rearranged TCR beta genes was amplified from genomic DNA by a multiplex PCR assay. The Illumina HiSeq System was used to sequence the amplified TCR beta libraries as 87-base-pair reads. In the authors' own workflow: A later analysis counted about 80 million unique TCR beta chains across the roughly 700 repertoires, and some 11 million of these chains were shared by at least two donors. Raw reads were error-corrected and collapsed into unique sequences with a nearest-neighbor algorithm that merged closely related sequences to remove PCR and sequencing errors. CDR3 sequences were aligned to IMGT reference sequences to assign V, D and J gene segments. For a sequence to be retained, at least a six-nucleotide match to both a V gene segment and a J gene segment was required. Rearrangements were classified as productive when the CDR3 lacked stop codons and remained in frame with V and J, and all other rearrangements were classified as non-productive. Following IMGT convention, CDR3 was defined as the stretch from the second conserved V-encoded cysteine up to the conserved J-encoded phenylalanine. The earlier analysis of around 640 of the donors excluded sequences that lacked an unambiguous match to a single V gene segment. An earlier analysis of several hundred of the donors called V segments functional above 56.7% productive rearrangements and segregating when the between-donor standard deviation exceeded 5%. A statistical classification framework was built to diagnose cytomegalovirus status from the catalog of TCR beta chain sequences. In a later analysis, TCR nucleotide sequences were compared against IMGT/GENE-DB human TR gene sequences so that V and J genes could be assigned. Using the TCRdist pipeline, a later analysis assigned CDR3 sequences along with most-parsimonious VDJ recombination scenarios. In a later analysis, each TCR beta chain was defined by its CDR3 amino acid sequence together with its V-gene family, and reads lacking a unique V-gene family were excluded. As a way to deal with suspected cross-contamination and a sequencing artifact, a later analysis dropped 640 or so nucleotide sequences that were highly shared and had low generation probability. A later analysis calculated a clonal expansion index for each public chain from normalized within-repertoire ranks of inferred template counts. A later analysis computed generation probabilities with a VDJ recombination model fitted to out-of-frame rearrangements, and checked the results against IGoR. In a later analysis, TCR-TCR, TCR-HLA and TCR-CMV co-occurrence was scored with hypergeometric tests, and a repertoire-size bias correction was applied to TCR pairs. In a later analysis, false discovery rates were estimated by permuting HLA or CMV assignments 20 times. In a later analysis, co-occurring TCRs were grouped with DBSCAN, and TCRdist sequence similarity was added when clustering was performed within HLA-allele-positive subsets. Co-occurrence clustering excluded repertoires with fewer than 30,000 or more than 120,000 public chains, plus five with anomalous nucleotide sharing. The immuneACCESS repertoire file appears here via TCRdb, limited to in-frame rearrangements. These files lack a portion of the clones; in checked studies, under half of the deficit traces to unresolved V genes, and the cause of the others is not known. From that table come the V and J calls and clone size; the DNA was used to work out D and trimming. Recorded for this sample are 120,000 to 150,000 clones; about four fifths of them occurred a single time. The ten largest clones represent around 4.1% of the sample.

V is clipped by 6 bases and J by 0 bases, and the sequence between their germline boundaries is 6 bases long. CDR1 is given as LNHDA and CDR2 as SQIVND, both from the germline V gene (reference sequence). The CDR3 has 13 amino acids, counting the end cysteine and phenylalanine. Only the CDR3 DNA stays, 39 bases, in frame from base 1. In total, 666 healthy bone marrow donors made up the cohort. All cohort members were sampled while nominally healthy, although unrecorded immune exposures were likely present. The donor tested CMV seropositive and was one of the 289 seropositive cohort members. Each donor provided a peripheral blood sample, and peripheral blood mononuclear cells were used for TCR beta sequencing. Genomic DNA was extracted from the blood cell samples with the Qiagen DNeasy Blood Extraction Kit.

Recombination joined TRBV19 with TRBJ1-3; too little of a D gene remains to name it. Sequencing input: PBMCs. This clonotype was sampled from a middle-aged man in good health and CMV-seropositive. CDR3 reads: CASRISSGNTIYF. Here is the DNA: TGTGCCAGTAGGATCAGCTCTGGAAACACCATATATTTT.